This TCR beta chain derives from a study of OX40 agonist ivuxolimab in advanced cancers. Overall study context: A male proportion of more than 75% was recorded, with mean age about 54 years and range roughly 23 to 79.

The CDR3 is 14 residues long. Germline V CDR1 and CDR2: SGHDT, YYEEEE. Between the trimmed V and J ends, which lost 3 bases and 5 bases, there was a span of 9 bases. TCRdb's table, derived via immunoSEQ multiplex PCR, lists solely in-frame clones and lacks some. Here the sample spans tens of thousands of clones, over 75% being singletons. This specimen was CD4+ or CD8+ T cells sorted from blood, taken in a trial of the OX40 agonist ivuxolimab. This chain links TRBV5-6 with TRBJ1-6; D unresolved. The receptor was derived from an adult with an advanced solid tumor such as melanoma, head and neck, liver or kidney cancer. The CDR3 coding sequence is TGTGCCAGCAGCTCCGGAGTTAATAATTCACCCCTCCACTTT. The encoded protein is CASSSGVNNSPLHF.